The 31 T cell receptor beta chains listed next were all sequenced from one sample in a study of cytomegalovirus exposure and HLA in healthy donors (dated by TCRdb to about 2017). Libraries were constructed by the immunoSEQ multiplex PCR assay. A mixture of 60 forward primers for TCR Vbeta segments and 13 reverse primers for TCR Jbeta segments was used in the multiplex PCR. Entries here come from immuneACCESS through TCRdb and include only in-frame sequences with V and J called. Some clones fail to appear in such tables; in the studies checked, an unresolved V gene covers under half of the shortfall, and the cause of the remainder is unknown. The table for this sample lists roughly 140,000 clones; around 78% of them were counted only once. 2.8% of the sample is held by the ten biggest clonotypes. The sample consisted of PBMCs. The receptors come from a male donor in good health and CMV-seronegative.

This CDR3 is CASSISTDTQYF. The CDR3 DNA sequence: TGTGCCAGCAGTATAAGCACAGATACGCAGTATTTT. The rearrangement links TRBV7-2 to TRBJ2-3; D is uncertain. Germline loops: CDR1 SGHTA, CDR2 FQGNSA. The V end was cut by 6 bases, the J end by 0 bases, with 4 bases between. The CDR3 is 12 amino acids.

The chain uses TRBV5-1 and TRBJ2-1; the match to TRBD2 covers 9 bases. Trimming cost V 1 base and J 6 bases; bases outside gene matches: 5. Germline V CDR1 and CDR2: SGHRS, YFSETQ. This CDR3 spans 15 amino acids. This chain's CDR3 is CASSLLAGVTNEQFF. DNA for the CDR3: TGCGCCAGCAGCTTGTTAGCGGGAGTGACCAATGAGCAGTTCTTC.

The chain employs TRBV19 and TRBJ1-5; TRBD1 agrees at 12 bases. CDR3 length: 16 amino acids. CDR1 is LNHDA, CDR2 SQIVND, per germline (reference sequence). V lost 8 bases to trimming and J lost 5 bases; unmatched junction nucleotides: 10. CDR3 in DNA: TGTGCCAGTGCCCGGGACAGGGGGCATCAGGATCAGCCCCAGCATTTT. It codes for CASARDRGHQDQPQHF.

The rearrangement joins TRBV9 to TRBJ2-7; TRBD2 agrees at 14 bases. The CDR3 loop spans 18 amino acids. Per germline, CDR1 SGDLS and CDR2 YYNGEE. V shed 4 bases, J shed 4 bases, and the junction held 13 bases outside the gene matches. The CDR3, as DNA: TGTGCCAGCAGCCAAGCTAGACCCGGGACTAGCGGGAGTTACGAGCAGTACTTC. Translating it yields CASSQARPGTSGSYEQYF.

CDR3 DNA: TGTGCCATCAGTCATCCCAATTTAGCGGGAGGGCCTTCGAATGAGCAGTTCTTC. Translating gives CAISHPNLAGGPSNEQFF. The rearrangement uses TRBV10-3 and TRBJ2-1; TRBD2 matches 11 bases. Trimming at V came to 5 bases and at J to 7 bases, leaving 16 bases not matched to a gene. The CDR3 is 18 residues long. Germline V gives CDR1 ENHRY, CDR2 SYGVKD.

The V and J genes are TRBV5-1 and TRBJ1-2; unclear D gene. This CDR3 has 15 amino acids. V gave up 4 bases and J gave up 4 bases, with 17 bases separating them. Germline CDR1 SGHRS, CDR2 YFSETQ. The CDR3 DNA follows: TGCGCCAGCAGCCAACTAGCAACTGGGGTCTATGGCTACACCTTC. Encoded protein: CASSQLATGVYGYTF. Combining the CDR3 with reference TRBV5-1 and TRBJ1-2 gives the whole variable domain KAGVTQTPRYLIKTRGQQVTLSCSPISGHRSVSWYQQTPGQGLQFLFEYFSETQRNKGNFPGRFSGRQFSNSRSEMNVSTLELGDSALYLCASSQLATGVYGYTFGSGTRLTVV.

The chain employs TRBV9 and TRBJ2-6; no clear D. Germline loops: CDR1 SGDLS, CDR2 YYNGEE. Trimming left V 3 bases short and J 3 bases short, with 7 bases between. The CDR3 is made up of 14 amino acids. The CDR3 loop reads CASSGALGANVLTF. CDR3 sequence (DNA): TGTGCCAGCAGCGGAGCTCTTGGGGCCAACGTCCTGACTTTC.

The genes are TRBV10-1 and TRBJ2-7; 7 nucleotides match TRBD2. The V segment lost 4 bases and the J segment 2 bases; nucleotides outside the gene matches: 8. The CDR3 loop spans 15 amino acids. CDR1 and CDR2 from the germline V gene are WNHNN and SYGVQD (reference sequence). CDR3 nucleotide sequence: TGCGCCAGCAGTGTCGGATCGAGCGGGACCTACGAGCAGTACTTC. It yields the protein CASSVGSSGTYEQYF.

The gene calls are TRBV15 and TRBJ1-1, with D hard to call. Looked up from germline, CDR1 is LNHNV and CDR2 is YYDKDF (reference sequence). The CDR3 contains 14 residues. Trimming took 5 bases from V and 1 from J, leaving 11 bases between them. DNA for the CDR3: TGTGCCACCAGCGTGAGGCGGCCGAACACTGAAGCTTTCTTT. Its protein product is CATSVRRPNTEAFF.

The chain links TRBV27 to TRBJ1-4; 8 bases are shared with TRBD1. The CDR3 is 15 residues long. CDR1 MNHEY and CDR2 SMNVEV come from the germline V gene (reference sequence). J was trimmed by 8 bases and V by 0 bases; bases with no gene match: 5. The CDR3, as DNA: TGTGCCAGCAGTTTATCTCGGACAGGGAACGAAAAACTGTTTTTT. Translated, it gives CASSLSRTGNEKLFF.

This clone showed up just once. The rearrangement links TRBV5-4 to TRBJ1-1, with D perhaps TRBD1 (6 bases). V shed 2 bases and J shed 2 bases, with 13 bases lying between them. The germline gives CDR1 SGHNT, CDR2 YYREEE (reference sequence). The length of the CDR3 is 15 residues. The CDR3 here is CASSLLRGSNTEAFF. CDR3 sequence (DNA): TGTGCCAGCAGCTTACTCAGGGGTTCTAACACTGAAGCTTTCTTT. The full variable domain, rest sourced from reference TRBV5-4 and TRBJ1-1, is ETGVTQSPTHLIKTRGQQVTLRCSSQSGHNTVSWYQQALGQGPQFIFQYYREEENGRGNFPPRFSGLQFPNYSSELNVNALELDDSALYLCASSLLRGSNTEAFFGQGTRLTVV.

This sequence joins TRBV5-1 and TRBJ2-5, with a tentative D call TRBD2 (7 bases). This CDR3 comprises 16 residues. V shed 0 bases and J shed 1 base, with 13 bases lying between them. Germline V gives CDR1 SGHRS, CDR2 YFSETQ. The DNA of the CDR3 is TGCGCCAGCAGCTTGGGTGCGGGGGCATTCCAAGAGACCCAGTACTTC. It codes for CASSLGAGAFQETQYF.

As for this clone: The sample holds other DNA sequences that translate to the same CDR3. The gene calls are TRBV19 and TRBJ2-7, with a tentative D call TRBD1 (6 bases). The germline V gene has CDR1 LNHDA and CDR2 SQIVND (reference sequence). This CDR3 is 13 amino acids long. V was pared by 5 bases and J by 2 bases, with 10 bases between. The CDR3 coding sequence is TGTGCCAGTAGTCGCAGGGGAACCTACGAGCAGTACTTC. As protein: CASSRRGTYEQYF.

The chain's CDR3 is CASSIAKETGEGTDTQYF. In DNA form, the CDR3 reads TGTGCCAGTAGTATCGCCAAAGAAACAGGGGAAGGCACAGATACGCAGTATTTT. The chain is built from TRBV19 and TRBJ2-3; 7 positions match TRBD1. The CDR3 is 18 amino acids. The J segment lost 1 base and the V segment lost 3 bases, leaving 13 bases of the junction unmatched. CDR1 and CDR2 (germline): LNHDA, SQIVND (reference sequence). The whole variable domain, remainder taken from reference TRBV19 and TRBJ2-3, is DGGITQSPKYLFRKEGQNVTLSCEQNLNHDAMYWYRQDPGQGLRLIYYSQIVNDFQKGDIAEGYSVSREKKESFPLTVTSAQKNPTAFYLCASSIAKETGEGTDTQYFGPGTRLTVL.

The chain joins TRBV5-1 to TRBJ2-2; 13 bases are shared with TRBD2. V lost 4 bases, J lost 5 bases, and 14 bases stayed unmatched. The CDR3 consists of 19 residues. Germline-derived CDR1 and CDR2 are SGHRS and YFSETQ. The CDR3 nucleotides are TGCGCCAGCAGCGTACTCGGGACTAGCGGGAAGGGGAATACCGGGGAGCTGTTTTTT. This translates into CASSVLGTSGKGNTGELFF.

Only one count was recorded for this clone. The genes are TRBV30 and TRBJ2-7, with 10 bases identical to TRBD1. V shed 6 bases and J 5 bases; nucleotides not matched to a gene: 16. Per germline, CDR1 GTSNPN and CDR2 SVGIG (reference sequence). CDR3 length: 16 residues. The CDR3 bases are TGTGCCTGTACGGGGACAGGGGTTAGTCGTGGAAACGAGCAGTACTTC. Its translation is CACTGTGVSRGNEQYF.

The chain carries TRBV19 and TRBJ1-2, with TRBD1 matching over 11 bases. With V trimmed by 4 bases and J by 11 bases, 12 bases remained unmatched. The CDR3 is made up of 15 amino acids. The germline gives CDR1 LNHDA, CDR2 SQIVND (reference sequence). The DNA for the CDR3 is TGTGCCAGTAGTAGTCGGAGATCCGGGACAGGGGGATACACCTTC. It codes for CASSSRRSGTGGYTF.

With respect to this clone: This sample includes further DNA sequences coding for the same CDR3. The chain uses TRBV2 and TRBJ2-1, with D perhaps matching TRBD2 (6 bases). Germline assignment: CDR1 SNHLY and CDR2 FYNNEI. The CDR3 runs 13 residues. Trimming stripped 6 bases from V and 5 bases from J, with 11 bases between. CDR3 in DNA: TGTGCCAGCAGCTTGGGACTGAACAATGAGCAGTTCTTC. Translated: CASSLGLNNEQFF.

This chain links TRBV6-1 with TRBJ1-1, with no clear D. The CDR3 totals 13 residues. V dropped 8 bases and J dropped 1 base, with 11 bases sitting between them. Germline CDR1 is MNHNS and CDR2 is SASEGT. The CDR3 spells CASFKGENTEAFF. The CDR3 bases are TGTGCCAGCTTCAAGGGAGAGAACACTGAAGCTTTCTTT.

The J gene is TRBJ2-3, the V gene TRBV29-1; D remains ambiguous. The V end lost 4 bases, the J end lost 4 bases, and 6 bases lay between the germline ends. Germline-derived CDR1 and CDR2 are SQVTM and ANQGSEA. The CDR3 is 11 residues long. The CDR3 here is CSVGRADTQYF. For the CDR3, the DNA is TGCAGCGTTGGAAGAGCAGATACGCAGTATTTT.

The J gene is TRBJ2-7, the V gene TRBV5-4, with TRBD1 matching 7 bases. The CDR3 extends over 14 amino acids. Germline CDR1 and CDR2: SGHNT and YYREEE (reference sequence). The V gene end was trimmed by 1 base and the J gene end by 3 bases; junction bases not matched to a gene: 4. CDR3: CASSLTGANYEQYF. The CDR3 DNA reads TGTGCCAGCAGCTTGACAGGGGCCAACTACGAGCAGTACTTC.

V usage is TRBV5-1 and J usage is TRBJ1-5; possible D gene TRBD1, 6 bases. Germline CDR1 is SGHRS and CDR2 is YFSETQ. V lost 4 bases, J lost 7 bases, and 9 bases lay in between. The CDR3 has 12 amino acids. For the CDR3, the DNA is TGCGCCAGCAGCGATGGGGGCCAGCCCCAGCATTTT. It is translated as CASSDGGQPQHF.

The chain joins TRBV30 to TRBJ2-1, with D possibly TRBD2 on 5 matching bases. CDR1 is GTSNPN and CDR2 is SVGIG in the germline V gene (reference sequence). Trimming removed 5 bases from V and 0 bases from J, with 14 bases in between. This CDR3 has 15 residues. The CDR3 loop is CAWSYGVSSYNEQFF. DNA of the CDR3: TGTGCCTGGTCCTACGGGGTAAGCTCCTACAATGAGCAGTTCTTC. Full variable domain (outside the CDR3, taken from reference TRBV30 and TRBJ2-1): SQTIHQWPATLVQPVGSPLSLECTVEGTSNPNLYWYRQAAGRGLQLLFYSVGIGQISSEVPQNLSASRPQDRQFILSSKKLLLSDSGFYLCAWSYGVSSYNEQFFGPGTRLTVL.

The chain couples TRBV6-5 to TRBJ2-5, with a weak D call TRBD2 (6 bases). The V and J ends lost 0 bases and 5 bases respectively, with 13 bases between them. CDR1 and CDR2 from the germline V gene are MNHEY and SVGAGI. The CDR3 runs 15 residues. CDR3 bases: TGTGCCAGCAGTTACTCAGCGGGTCCCAGGGAGACCCAGTACTTC. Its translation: CASSYSAGPRETQYF.

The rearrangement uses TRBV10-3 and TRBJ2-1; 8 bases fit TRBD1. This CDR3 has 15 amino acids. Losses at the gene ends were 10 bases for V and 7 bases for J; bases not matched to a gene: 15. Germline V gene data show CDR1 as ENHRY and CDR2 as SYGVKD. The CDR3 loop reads CATAWGQGAKNEQFF. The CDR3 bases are TGTGCCACAGCTTGGGGGCAGGGGGCTAAGAATGAGCAGTTCTTC.

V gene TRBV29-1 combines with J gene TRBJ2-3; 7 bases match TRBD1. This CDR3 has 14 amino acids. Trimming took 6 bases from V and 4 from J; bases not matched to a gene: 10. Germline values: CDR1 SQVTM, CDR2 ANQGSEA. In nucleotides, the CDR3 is TGCAGCGTCGACGAGACAGGGAATCCAGATACGCAGTATTTT. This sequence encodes CSVDETGNPDTQYF.

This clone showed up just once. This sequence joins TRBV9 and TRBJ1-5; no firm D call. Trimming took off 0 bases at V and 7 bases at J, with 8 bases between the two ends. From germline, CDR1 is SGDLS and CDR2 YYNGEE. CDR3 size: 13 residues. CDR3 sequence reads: CASSVDLGQPQHF. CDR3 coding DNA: TGTGCCAGCAGCGTAGATTTGGGCCAGCCCCAGCATTTT. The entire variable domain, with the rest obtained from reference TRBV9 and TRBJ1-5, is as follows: DSGVTQTPKHLITATGQRVTLRCSPRSGDLSVYWYQQSLDQGLQFLIQYYNGEERAKGNILERFSAQQFPDLHSELNLSSLELGDSALYFCASSVDLGQPQHFGDGTRLSIL.

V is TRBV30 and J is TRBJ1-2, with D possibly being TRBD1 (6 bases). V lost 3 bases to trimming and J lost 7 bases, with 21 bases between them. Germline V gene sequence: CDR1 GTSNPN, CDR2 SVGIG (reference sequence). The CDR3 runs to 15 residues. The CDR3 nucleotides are TGTGCCTGGAGCGATTCTACGGGGGGGCTTTCTGGCTACACCTTC. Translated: CAWSDSTGGLSGYTF. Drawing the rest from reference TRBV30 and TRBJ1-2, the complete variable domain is SQTIHQWPATLVQPVGSPLSLECTVEGTSNPNLYWYRQAAGRGLQLLFYSVGIGQISSEVPQNLSASRPQDRQFILSSKKLLLSDSGFYLCAWSDSTGGLSGYTFGSGTRLTVV.

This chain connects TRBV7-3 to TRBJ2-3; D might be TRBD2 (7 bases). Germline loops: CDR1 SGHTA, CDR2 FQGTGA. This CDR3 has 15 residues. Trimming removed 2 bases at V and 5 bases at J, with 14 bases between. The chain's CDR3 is CASSLVGGAGDTQYF. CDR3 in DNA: TGTGCCAGCAGCTTAGTGGGGGGGGCCGGAGATACGCAGTATTTT.

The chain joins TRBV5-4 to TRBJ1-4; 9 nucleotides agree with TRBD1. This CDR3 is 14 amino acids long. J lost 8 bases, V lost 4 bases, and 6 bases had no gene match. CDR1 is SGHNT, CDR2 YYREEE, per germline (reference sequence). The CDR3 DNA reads TGTGCCAGCAGCCTGGGACAGGGTCGAGAAAAACTGTTTTTT. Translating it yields CASSLGQGREKLFF.

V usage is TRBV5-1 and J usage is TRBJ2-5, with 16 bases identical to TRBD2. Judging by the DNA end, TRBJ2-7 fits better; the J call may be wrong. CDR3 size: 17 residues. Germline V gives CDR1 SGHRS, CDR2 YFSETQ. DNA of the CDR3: TGCGCCAGCAGCCTGGGACTAGCGGGAGGGCCAGGGTACGAGCAGTACTTC. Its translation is CASSLGLAGGPGYEQYF.